A selection of T cell receptor beta chains follows, all from one sample in a study of CD8 T cells in ankylosing spondylitis. From the 5' RACE reads, TCRdb called clonotypes with MiXCR, one entry per CDR3 protein. The data hold roughly 240,000 distinct CDR3 sequences, with 7% to 10% observed a single time. Sample: blood, either unsorted or a sorted T cell fraction (not recorded which). These receptors were collected from a female donor with ankylosing spondylitis or in good health (not recorded which). Each CDR3 is given with its conserved first and last residue. A D gene is named only where the DNA matches it firmly. Size is stated for part of the rows, as once, few or many counts, or as a class when the clone is expanded.

CDR3nt,CDR3aa,v_gene,abundance,j_gene,d_gene
TGTGCCAGCAGCCCCCGGACAGGGGCCGAAAAACTGTTTTTT,CASSPRTGAEKLFF,TRBV16,.,TRBJ1-4,TRBD1
TGCAGTGCTAGCTCGGGACTAGGACTGGGCGAGACCCAGTACTTC,CSASSGLGLGETQYF,TRBV20-1,many,TRBJ2-5,TRBD2
TGTGCCAGCAGTTACTCGCGAGGCGTTGCCGGGGCCAACGTCCTGACTTTC,CASSYSRGVAGANVLTF,TRBV6-5,many,TRBJ2-6,.
TGCGCCAGCAGCCCCGGGGTCCCAAGCTCCTACGAGCAGTACTTC,CASSPGVPSSYEQYF,TRBV5-1,many,TRBJ2-7,.
TGTGCCAGCAGCGCTGGCTTGGGAAGGGAGACCCAGTACTTC,CASSAGLGRETQYF,TRBV7-9,.,TRBJ2-5,.
TGCGCCAGCAGCCAAGAACTGGGACAGGGATATGGCTACACCTTC,CASSQELGQGYGYTF,TRBV4-3,many,TRBJ1-2,TRBD1
TGTGCCAGCCCCCCGGGAGGGATCGGCGGGGAGCTGTTTTTT,CASPPGGIGGELFF,TRBV7-2,many,TRBJ2-2,TRBD2
TGTGCCAGCAAGGGGTCTTTGGAAGAGACCCAGTACTTC,CASKGSLEETQYF,TRBV6-1,many,TRBJ2-5,.
TGTGCCAGCAGCTTAGCAGCCCATCAAGAGACCCAGTACTTC,CASSLAAHQETQYF,TRBV11-1,once,TRBJ2-5,.
TGTGCCAGTAGTATACAGGGACAACAAGAGACCCAGTACTTC,CASSIQGQQETQYF,TRBV19,many,TRBJ2-5,.
TGCAGTGCCCGGCTATATGTAGGGGCGGAGCAGTTCTTC,CSARLYVGAEQFF,TRBV20-1,many,TRBJ2-1,.
TGCAGCGCCCTATCCGGCTCCCGTTTCTCTGGAAACACCATATATTTT,CSALSGSRFSGNTIYF,TRBV29-1,few,TRBJ1-3,.
TGTGCCAGCACTGGGACAGCCTATTACGAGCAGTACTTC,CASTGTAYYEQYF,TRBV28,many,TRBJ2-7,TRBD1
TGCGCCAGCAGTGGACAGGGGGCTGGAAACACCATATATTTT,CASSGQGAGNTIYF,TRBV5-1,.,TRBJ1-3,TRBD1
TGTGCCAGCAGCCAAGGGACTACGAGGGACACAGATACGCAGTATTTT,CASSQGTTRDTDTQYF,TRBV7-2,few,TRBJ2-3,TRBD2
TGTGCCACCACAACAGCGGGAAGCTCCTATAATTCACCCCTCCACTTT,CATTTAGSSYNSPLHF,TRBV12-3/TRBV12-4,many,TRBJ1-6,.
TGCAGCGTTGAGGGGGTGGCGGCGGGGACCCAGTACTTC,CSVEGVAAGTQYF,TRBV29-1,many,TRBJ2-5,.
TGCGCCAGCGGGCGTGAACAAAGGACCGGGGAGCTGTTTTTT,CASGREQRTGELFF,TRBV5-1,many,TRBJ2-2,.
TGCGCCAGCAGCCATGCGACAGAACGCCTCTATGGCTACACCTTC,CASSHATERLYGYTF,TRBV4-3,many,TRBJ1-2,.
TGTGCCAGCAGCGCCTCGGGACTACTCTCCTGCAATGAGCAGTTCTTC,CASSASGLLSCNEQFF,TRBV7-9,.,TRBJ2-1,TRBD2
TGCAGCGTTGCTCGGGGCTACTCGAACTACAATGAGCAGTTCTTC,CSVARGYSNYNEQFF,TRBV29-1,many,TRBJ2-1,.
TGTGCCATCAGCCAATTCGGGACCGGATCCTACGAGCAGTACTTC,CAISQFGTGSYEQYF,TRBV10-3,many,TRBJ2-7,.
TGTGCCAGCAGCTTACAGAGAAAAGAGACCCAGTACTTC,CASSLQRKETQYF,TRBV7-9,once,TRBJ2-5,.
TGTGCCAGCAGCTTTCTCGCCCGCCGGACTAGCGGTTCCTCAGATACGCAGTATTTT,CASSFLARRTSGSSDTQYF,TRBV11-1,.,TRBJ2-3,TRBD2
TGTGCCAGCATGTTACAGGGGGTTCCAGATACGCAGTATTTT,CASMLQGVPDTQYF,TRBV6-2/TRBV6-3,many,TRBJ2-3,TRBD1
TGCAGTGCCCATGGACAACCAAGGAACACTGAAGCTTTCTTT,CSAHGQPRNTEAFF,TRBV20-1,many,TRBJ1-1,.
TGTGCCAGTAGTATAGGTCTGGCGGGAGGGCCCTACAATGAGCAGTTCTTC,CASSIGLAGGPYNEQFF,TRBV19,.,TRBJ2-1,TRBD2
TGTGCCAGCACCAAACTGGGACGGCGGTTAGATACGCAGTATTTT,CASTKLGRRLDTQYF,TRBV27,few,TRBJ2-3,.
TGTGCCAGCAGCGTAACCTCATTATACAATGAGCAGTTCTTC,CASSVTSLYNEQFF,TRBV9,many,TRBJ2-1,.